This T cell receptor beta chain was recovered during a study of blood T cells in healthy people across ages. Study findings and constraints: TCR beta diversity per million T cells fell roughly linearly with age.

Samples each yielded at least 5.5 micrograms of total RNA. Trimming removed 1 base at V and 1 base at J, with 11 bases between. The CDR3 sequence is 15 residues long. Looked up from germline, CDR1 is SGDLS and CDR2 is YYNGEE. To note about this clonotype: What it binds is unknown.

Combining a sample-barcoded 5' primer with a J-beta primer mix, a second PCR ran for roughly 7 to 12 cycles. Via MiXCR, TCRdb re-called the 5' RACE reads, giving one row per CDR3 protein. This sample yields about 930,000 distinct CDR3 sequences, of which about 29% are seen a single time; roughly a tenth belongs to the top ten. These sequences were also reported in another study, on T cells of mothers and their children. That paper states: In each mother, TCR beta CDR3 reads exceeded 8.5 million; in each child, they numbered several million.

Input material: blood. The receptor was isolated from a woman between 35 and 50 years old in good health. The rearrangement uses TRBV9 and TRBJ2-5, with unresolved D. The DNA for the CDR3 is TGTGCCAGCAGCGTAAGTGGGGTCCGCCAAGAGACCCAGTACTTC. Protein sequence: CASSVSGVRQETQYF.